One TCR beta chain is described in this entry. Antigen specificity is unknown. CDR1 and CDR2 (germline): GTSNPN, SVGIG (reference sequence). The J segment lost 4 bases and the V segment lost 2 bases, leaving 14 bases of the junction unmatched. The CDR3 is made up of 17 amino acids. Clones were sequenced by immunoSEQ multiplex PCR, and TCRdb holds only the in-frame ones, with some missing. The table has under 150,000 clones, roughly 93% seen once. This sample was included in a study of T cell responses to AZD1222 COVID-19 vaccine. Study-wide background: Doses given second, at about 4 or about 12 weeks, were pooled. Study-wide results and limits: Close to half of all spike-specific TCRs reportedly target regions of the variants that are unmutated.

The sample in question was peripheral blood, obtained on day 0 of AZD1222 vaccination. The TCR was taken from an adult in good health. This chain uses TRBV30 with TRBJ1-3; TRBD1 aligns across 7 bases. The CDR3 loop reads CAWSPRTGPVVGNTIYF. CDR3 in DNA: TGTGCCTGGAGTCCCCGGACAGGACCGGTGGTCGGAAACACCATATATTTT.